This T cell receptor beta chain was captured in a study of vaccination effects on CD4 cells after COVID-19. When around 10 days of culture had elapsed, CD4+ T cells were isolated. On this clone itself: As yet, its antigen is unknown.

Germline V gene sequence: CDR1 SGDLS, CDR2 YYNGEE. This CDR3 spans 14 amino acids. V was trimmed by 2 bases and J by 0 bases, leaving 8 bases between them. Produced via immunoSEQ multiplex PCR; TCRdb's table is partial and in-frame only. The table shows around 70,000 clones, with 75% to 80% occurring only once. The chain recombines TRBV9 with TRBJ1-1, with TRBD1 as a possible D gene (5 bases). Specimen: CD4+ T cells from PBMCs cultured without peptide, collected before COVID-19 vaccination. The receptor was isolated from a human donor who received a COVID-19 vaccine. The chain's CDR3 is CASSVGVMNTEAFF. CDR3 nucleotide sequence: TGTGCCAGCAGCGTGGGGGTTATGAACACTGAAGCTTTCTTT.